The 27 T cell receptor beta chains presented below share a single source sample, sequenced in a study of radiotherapy plus CTLA-4 blockade in lung cancer. Profiling relied on immunoSEQ multiplex PCR, and the TCRdb table lists in-frame clones only, not all of them. The repertoire consists of about 51,000 clones, with roughly 77% occurring once and the leading ten covering 6.5% to 10%. The specimen comprised peripheral blood, sampled from a patient treated with radiotherapy plus ipilimumab. These receptors were obtained from a human donor with non-small cell lung cancer who had a complete response to radiotherapy plus ipilimumab.

The J gene is TRBJ2-1, the V gene TRBV6-5; TRBD1 aligns across 9 bases. Trimming took 7 bases from V and 4 from J; bases not matched to a gene: 5. Germline values: CDR1 MNHEY, CDR2 SVGAGI. This CDR3 has 14 residues. CDR3 in amino acids: CASKDRGPYNEQFF. The CDR3 bases are TGTGCCAGCAAGGACAGGGGCCCTTACAATGAGCAGTTCTTC.

In this sample, this clone turned up a few times. The chain couples TRBV5-1 to TRBJ1-2; tentative D call: TRBD1 (6 bases). The germline V and J ends were trimmed by 0 bases and 5 bases, with 14 bases remaining between them. CDR3 length: 15 amino acids. Germline CDR1 SGHRS, CDR2 YFSETQ. The CDR3 is CASSLGRTDNYGYTF. CDR3 DNA: TGCGCCAGCAGCTTGGGGCGGACAGACAATTATGGCTACACCTTC.

The count of this clone is one. This chain links TRBV5-1 with TRBJ2-7, with D possibly being TRBD1 (5 bases). The CDR3 sequence is 14 residues long. Trimming pared 3 bases from V and 1 base from J, leaving 11 bases between. Germline V CDR1 and CDR2: SGHRS, YFSETQ. In nucleotides, the CDR3 is TGCGCCAGCAGCTCGCTCAGGGAATCCTACGAGCAGTACTTC. It encodes CASSSLRESYEQYF.

The J gene is TRBJ2-5, the V gene TRBV29-1; 7 nucleotides agree with TRBD2. The J segment lost 0 bases and the V segment lost 5 bases, leaving 15 bases of the junction unmatched. Germline V gives CDR1 SQVTM, CDR2 ANQGSEA. The CDR3 is made up of 17 amino acids. CDR3: CSVYGSSPRGDQETQYF. The CDR3 coding sequence is TGCAGCGTTTACGGGTCCTCCCCCCGGGGGGACCAAGAGACCCAGTACTTC.

The chain is built from TRBV19 and TRBJ2-7, with D perhaps matching TRBD1 (6 bases). Per germline, CDR1 LNHDA and CDR2 SQIVND (reference sequence). Trimming took off 6 bases at V and 0 bases at J, with 15 bases between the two ends. The CDR3 covers 15 residues. CDR3 sequence: CASRSGQGYSYEQYF. The CDR3 nucleotides are TGTGCCAGTAGATCGGGTCAGGGGTACTCCTACGAGCAGTACTTC.

This chain connects TRBV6-4 to TRBJ2-1; no clear D. Germline V gives CDR1 MRHNA, CDR2 SNTAGT. This CDR3 region has 15 residues. Trimming removed 0 bases at V and 1 base at J, with 7 bases between. The chain's CDR3 is CASSDSPESYNEQFF. The CDR3 DNA reads as TGTGCCAGCAGTGACTCACCAGAATCCTACAATGAGCAGTTCTTC.

This clone came up a few times. This chain links TRBV19 with TRBJ1-5, with D hard to call. Germline V gene lookup returns CDR1 LNHDA and CDR2 SQIVND (reference sequence). Trimming cost V 7 bases and J 3 bases, with 10 bases left between them. The CDR3 runs to 13 residues. CDR3 protein: CASMDGVNQPQHF. The CDR3 DNA is TGTGCCAGTATGGACGGGGTCAATCAGCCCCAGCATTTT.

The chain couples TRBV6-5 to TRBJ2-5; TRBD2 is a possible D gene (6 bases). V was cut by 8 bases and J by 2 bases, with 15 bases left in between. In germline, CDR1 is MNHEY, CDR2 SVGAGI. CDR3 size: 14 residues. CDR3 sequence (DNA): TGTGCCAGCGGGGGGACTCCACCACAAGAGACCCAGTACTTC. This encodes CASGGTPPQETQYF.

In this sample, this clone turned up once. J is TRBJ2-7 and V is TRBV4-1; maybe TRBD1 (5 bases). The CDR3 is 15 residues long. Trimming shortened V by 1 base and J by 0 bases, and 10 bases separated the two germline ends. Looked up from germline, CDR1 is MGHRA and CDR2 is YSYEKL. The CDR3 loop reads CASSQAGSRSYEQYF. In DNA form, the CDR3 reads TGCGCCAGCAGCCAAGCAGGGTCCCGCTCCTACGAGCAGTACTTC.

This clone was seen a handful of times. The V and J genes are TRBV5-6 and TRBJ2-7; tentatively, D is TRBD2 (6 bases). The germline V and J ends were trimmed by 2 bases and 2 bases, with 11 bases remaining between them. Germline-derived CDR1 and CDR2 are SGHDT and YYEEEE. The CDR3 is 14 amino acids. The CDR3 loop is CASSLGREPYEQYF. CDR3 DNA sequence: TGTGCCAGCAGCTTAGGACGGGAGCCCTACGAGCAGTACTTC.

This sequence joins TRBV7-2 and TRBJ2-1; a weak D match, TRBD1 (6 bases). V shed 1 base and J shed 2 bases, with 12 bases lying between them. This CDR3 has 16 residues. The germline gives CDR1 SGHTA, CDR2 FQGNSA. The CDR3 region is CASSLDSTGPYNEQFF. The CDR3 DNA reads as TGTGCCAGCAGCTTAGATAGCACAGGGCCCTACAATGAGCAGTTCTTC.

The V gene is TRBV19, the J gene TRBJ1-1, with a weak D call TRBD1 (5 bases). CDR1 and CDR2 (germline): LNHDA, SQIVND (reference sequence). The CDR3 length is 12 residues. Trimming left V 7 bases short and J 3 bases short, with 9 bases between. CDR3 in DNA: TGTGCCAGTACAGGGTTTGACACTGAAGCTTTCTTT. The encoded protein is CASTGFDTEAFF.

This chain links TRBV10-1 with TRBJ1-1; 10 bases fit TRBD1. V gave up 4 bases and J gave up 4 bases; unmatched junction bases: 3. Germline CDR1 and CDR2: WNHNN and SYGVQD (reference sequence). This CDR3 comprises 14 residues. DNA of the CDR3: TGCGCCAGCAGTGCCGGGACAGGGGCCACTGAAGCTTTCTTT. Protein: CASSAGTGATEAFF.

The chain links TRBV7-2 to TRBJ2-2; D perhaps matches TRBD1 (6 bases). V was clipped by 4 bases and J by 5 bases, with 8 bases between them. Germline V gene sequence: CDR1 SGHTA, CDR2 FQGNSA. The CDR3 spans 13 residues. CDR3 loop: CASSSTGTGELFF. CDR3 bases: TGTGCCAGCAGCTCTACAGGGACCGGGGAGCTGTTTTTT.

The chain uses TRBV5-8 and TRBJ1-1; D possibly corresponds to TRBD1 (6 bases). The germline V and J ends were trimmed by 4 bases and 8 bases, with 15 bases remaining between them. This CDR3 has 13 residues. Germline V lookup: CDR1 SGHTS, CDR2 YDEGEE. CDR3 DNA sequence: TGTGCCAGCAGCCCCCTAATACAGGGAGAAGCTTTCTTT. This codes for CASSPLIQGEAFF.

The V and J genes are TRBV30 and TRBJ1-2; D is uncertain. Germline V gives CDR1 GTSNPN, CDR2 SVGIG (reference sequence). This CDR3 has 16 amino acids. Trimming removed 0 bases at V and 1 base at J, with 15 bases between. The CDR3 reads CAWSVLGSKYNYGYTF. Here the CDR3 DNA reads TGTGCCTGGAGTGTATTAGGGAGTAAATATAACTATGGCTACACCTTC.

V and J are TRBV29-1 and TRBJ1-5, with 7 bases lining up with TRBD1. The junction had 4 bases not matched to a gene; V was cut back by 4 bases and J by 1 base. The germline CDR1 and CDR2 sequences are SQVTM and ANQGSEA. The CDR3 is made up of 14 amino acids. The CDR3 is CSVAKDRSNQPQHF. The CDR3 DNA sequence: TGCAGCGTTGCCAAGGACAGGAGCAATCAGCCCCAGCATTTT.

The chain combines TRBV9 with TRBJ2-1, with 14 bases aligning to TRBD2. This CDR3 region has 16 residues. With V trimmed by 3 bases and J by 10 bases, 9 bases remained unmatched. Germline CDR1 and CDR2: SGDLS and YYNGEE. The CDR3 DNA is TGTGCCAGCAGCGCCCCTGGGACTAGCGGGAGTAGCGAGCAGTTCTTC. Residues: CASSAPGTSGSSEQFF.

This chain links TRBV6-1 with TRBJ2-3; 7 bases are a match to TRBD1. The CDR3 runs 17 residues. The junction had 15 bases not matched to a gene; V was cut back by 4 bases and J by 5 bases. Germline values: CDR1 MNHNS, CDR2 SASEGT. The CDR3 coding sequence is TGTGCCAGCAGTGGGGGAAGGGGGCCCCTGGCAATAGATACGCAGTATTTT. This gives the protein CASSGGRGPLAIDTQYF.

The chain couples TRBV18 to TRBJ2-2, with D hard to call. V lost 1 base and J 0 bases, leaving 9 bases between the germline ends. The CDR3 totals 16 residues. The germline V gene has CDR1 KGHSH and CDR2 LQKENI. The CDR3 sequence is CASSPRLGPNTGELFF. The DNA for the CDR3 is TGTGCCAGCTCACCACGCCTAGGCCCGAACACCGGGGAGCTGTTTTTT.

The rearrangement links TRBV4-3 to TRBJ1-4; D is ambiguous. The germline V gene encodes CDR1 LGHNA and CDR2 YSLEER. This CDR3 contains 13 residues. V lost 1 base, J lost 8 bases, and 8 bases lay in between. CDR3 amino acids: CASSQVSSEKLFF. CDR3 DNA: TGCGCCAGCAGCCAAGTCTCTAGCGAAAAACTGTTTTTT.

The V gene is TRBV7-2, the J gene TRBJ2-5, with a tentative D call TRBD1 (7 bases). The CDR3 runs to 16 residues. CDR1 SGHTA and CDR2 FQGNSA come from the germline V gene. Trimming shortened V by 4 bases and J by 2 bases, and 17 bases separated the two germline ends. Here the CDR3 DNA reads TGTGCCAGCAGCTCTCGGACAGGAGGGTTTCAAGAGACCCAGTACTTC. It codes for CASSSRTGGFQETQYF.

The rearrangement uses TRBV7-6 and TRBJ1-1; tentative D call: TRBD1 (6 bases). Germline V CDR1 and CDR2: SGHVS, FNYEAQ. The CDR3 sequence is 13 residues long. Deletions cut 0 bases from V and 11 bases from J, with 13 bases between. CDR3 bases: TGTGCCAGCAGCTTAGCCCGGGGGGCATTGGCTTTCTTT. This translates into CASSLARGALAFF.

This chain connects TRBV4-1 to TRBJ2-1; weak D call: TRBD2 (6 bases). From germline, CDR1 is MGHRA and CDR2 YSYEKL. Trimming removed 0 bases at V and 3 bases at J, with 9 bases between. This CDR3 has 15 residues. The CDR3 sequence: CASSQDPSVYNEQFF. The CDR3 DNA reads TGCGCCAGCAGCCAAGATCCTAGCGTCTACAATGAGCAGTTCTTC.

The rearrangement uses TRBV5-6 and TRBJ2-7; 9 bases align to TRBD1. Germline values: CDR1 SGHDT, CDR2 YYEEEE. This CDR3 comprises 13 residues. After removal of 4 bases from V and 8 bases from J, the junction contained 7 bases not matched to a gene. CDR3 residues: CASSGTGTLQQYF. In DNA, the CDR3 is TGTGCCAGCAGCGGGACAGGGACACTTCAGCAGTACTTC.

In this sample, this clone turned up a few times. This chain uses TRBV4-1 with TRBJ1-3; unclear D gene. The length of the CDR3 is 15 residues. Looked up from germline, CDR1 is MGHRA and CDR2 is YSYEKL. The V end lost 0 bases, the J end lost 2 bases, and 8 bases lay between the germline ends. This CDR3 reads CASSQDRTAGNTIYF. DNA for the CDR3: TGCGCCAGCAGCCAAGATAGAACAGCTGGAAACACCATATATTTT.

The chain has TRBV29-1 and TRBJ2-7; 8 bases map to TRBD1. The CDR3 sequence is 14 residues long. Germline V gives CDR1 SQVTM, CDR2 ANQGSEA. V gave up 6 bases and J gave up 6 bases; unmatched junction bases: 13. The CDR3 spells CSVRPPGQVTEQYF. The CDR3 coding sequence is TGCAGCGTCCGCCCGCCGGGACAGGTCACCGAGCAGTACTTC.